One and the same sample provided the 19 T cell receptor beta chains below, sequenced in a study of blood T cell repertoires in COVID-19 (dated by TCRdb to 2020 to 2021). The library was made by the immunoSEQ multiplex PCR assay. The clones in this table, taken by TCRdb from immuneACCESS, are in-frame only. Not every clone is retained; where verified, under half of the shortfall comes from an unresolved V gene, and the cause of the rest is unknown. In all, the sample holds some 200,000 clones, and 86% of those were seen once. Roughly 7.3% of the sample goes to the ten largest clones. Sequencing was done on a sample of peripheral blood. These TCRs come from a woman of 80 years or more in a cohort sampled during active or convalescent COVID-19.

This chain connects TRBV20-1 to TRBJ1-2, with D possibly being TRBD1 (6 bases). The CDR3 is made up of 11 amino acids. The germline V gene encodes CDR1 DFQATT and CDR2 SNEGSKA (reference sequence). The V and J ends lost 5 bases and 3 bases respectively, with 7 bases between them. The CDR3 region has the DNA TGCAGTGCTCGGACAGACTATGGCTACACCTTC. Translated, it gives CSARTDYGYTF.

V usage is TRBV9 and J usage is TRBJ1-3; tentatively, D is TRBD1 (5 bases). The CDR3 has 11 amino acids. The V end was cut by 3 bases, the J end by 11 bases, with 9 bases between. The germline CDR1 and CDR2 sequences are SGDLS and YYNGEE. The CDR3 reads CASSGGTSIYF. CDR3 coding DNA: TGTGCCAGCAGCGGTGGGACTTCCATATATTTT.

This clone was seen a few times. This chain uses TRBV24-1 with TRBJ2-1, with D possibly matching TRBD2 (5 bases). This CDR3 comprises 16 residues. V dropped 2 bases and J dropped 0 bases, with 10 bases sitting between them. CDR1 and CDR2 (germline): KGHDR, SFDVKD. For the CDR3, the DNA is TGTGCCACCAGTGATTCCTTAGGGAGCTCCTACAATGAGCAGTTCTTC. It is translated as CATSDSLGSSYNEQFF.

The chain carries TRBV3-1 (or the pseudogene TRBV3-2) and TRBJ1-1; possibly TRBD1 for D (5 bases). The ends were cut back, 6 bases at V and 1 base at J, with 15 bases in the middle. Germline CDR1 LGHDT, CDR2 YNNKEL (reference sequence). This CDR3 has 15 residues. The chain's CDR3 is CASRPGGEGNTEAFF. For the CDR3, the DNA is TGTGCCAGCAGGCCGGGAGGGGAGGGGAACACTGAAGCTTTCTTT.

This rearrangement joins TRBV5-1 to TRBJ1-2, with D hard to call. Germline V gene data show CDR1 as SGHRS and CDR2 as YFSETQ. There are 14 residues in the CDR3. V lost 0 bases and J 0 bases, leaving 6 bases between the germline ends. The CDR3 sequence is CASSLDSTNYGYTF. CDR3 DNA sequence: TGCGCCAGCAGCTTGGACTCTACTAACTATGGCTACACCTTC.

The rearrangement links TRBV12-2 to TRBJ2-4; the D call of TRBD1 is as the table states it, not checked on the DNA. TRBV12-2 is tagged as a pseudogene. CDR3 size: 18 residues. CDR3 in amino acids: CASRLVGQPRWSKNIQYF. CDR3 in DNA: TGTGCAAGTCGCTTAGTGGGACAGCCGCGTTGGTCCAAAAACATTCAGTACTTC.

The chain carries TRBV6-6 and TRBJ1-2, with a possible D match to TRBD1 (6 bases). This CDR3 has 21 residues. Looked up from germline, CDR1 is MNHNY and CDR2 is SVGAGI (reference sequence). V lost 5 bases to trimming and J lost 4 bases, with 35 bases between them. The CDR3 here is CASSRTGTRRRRIGDSYGYTF. CDR3 nucleotide sequence: TGTGCCAGCAGTCGAACCGGGACACGACGTCGCCGAATTGGAGACAGCTATGGCTACACCTTC.

This chain links TRBV6-2 or TRBV6-3 with TRBJ1-2, with D hard to call. CDR3 length: 13 amino acids. The V gene lost 0 bases and the J gene lost 2 bases, with 4 bases spanning the gap. CDR1 and CDR2 (germline): MNHEY, SVGEGT. CDR3 in amino acids: CASSYSRNYGYTF. The CDR3 DNA sequence: TGTGCCAGCAGTTACTCGAGAAACTATGGCTACACCTTC.

Concerning this clone itself: Within the sample, other DNA sequences also encode this same CDR3. The chain links TRBV29-1 to TRBJ1-5, with TRBD1 as a possible D gene (6 bases). Per germline, CDR1 SQVTM and CDR2 ANQGSEA. V dropped 4 bases and J dropped 2 bases, with 6 bases sitting between them. The CDR3 consists of 12 residues. CDR3 residues: CSVGQGNQPQHF. The CDR3 nucleotides read TGCAGCGTTGGACAGGGCAATCAGCCCCAGCATTTT. The full variable domain, completed using reference TRBV29-1 and TRBJ1-5, is SAVISQKPSRDICQRGTSLTIQCQVDSQVTMMFWYRQQPGQSLTLIATANQGSEATYESGFVIDKFPISRPNLTFSTLTVSNMSPEDSSIYLCSVGQGNQPQHFGDGTRLSIL.

This chain uses TRBV28 with TRBJ1-1; D remains unclear. Germline V gives CDR1 MDHEN, CDR2 SYDVKM. The CDR3 is 13 amino acids. V was shortened by 1 base and J by 5 bases, with 8 bases between the two germline ends. Here the CDR3 reads CASSLFAGTEAFF. DNA for the CDR3: TGTGCCAGCAGTTTATTCGCGGGAACTGAAGCTTTCTTT.

Here the CDR3 reads CATLSGGAMNEQFF. In DNA form, the CDR3 reads TGTGCCACCCTGAGCGGGGGGGCGATGAATGAGCAGTTCTTC. The chain is built from TRBV7-2 and TRBJ2-1, with TRBD2 matching 10 bases. The CDR3 runs to 14 residues. Germline loops: CDR1 SGHTA, CDR2 FQGNSA. V trimming: 10 bases; J trimming: 7 bases; junction bases outside the gene matches: 10.

This clone was counted once. J is TRBJ2-7 and V is TRBV5-1; 9 bases agree with TRBD1. The CDR3 has 15 residues. Germline V CDR1 and CDR2: SGHRS, YFSETQ. V lost 0 bases to trimming and J lost 4 bases; unmatched junction nucleotides: 5. The CDR3 sequence: CASSLVTGGRYEQYF. DNA for the CDR3: TGCGCCAGCAGCTTGGTTACAGGGGGCCGGTACGAGCAGTACTTC.

The chain combines TRBV2 with TRBJ1-6; D call uncertain. Trimming cost V 7 bases and J 8 bases, with 12 bases left between them. The germline CDR1 and CDR2 sequences are SNHLY and FYNNEI. This CDR3 has 13 amino acids. CDR3 in DNA: TGTGCCAGCACCAGAGGCGTGGATTCACCCCTCCACTTT. Translating it yields CASTRGVDSPLHF.

In nucleotides, the CDR3 is TGTGCCATCAGTGATGGACAGGGGGACACTGAAGCTTTCTTT. The encoded protein is CAISDGQGDTEAFF. The chain recombines TRBV10-3 with TRBJ1-1; 10 positions agree with TRBD1. This CDR3 comprises 14 residues. In germline, CDR1 is ENHRY, CDR2 SYGVKD. Germline trimming cut 3 bases from V and 3 bases from J; bases unmatched to any gene: 1.

The chain joins TRBV6-5 to TRBJ1-1; D is possibly TRBD1 (6 bases). CDR3 length equals 15 residues. Germline V gives CDR1 MNHEY, CDR2 SVGAGI. Trimming removed 6 bases at V and 4 bases at J, with 18 bases between. The CDR3: CASRLQGTSRTEAFF. The CDR3 DNA sequence: TGTGCCAGCAGACTGCAGGGGACTAGTCGCACTGAAGCTTTCTTT.

This chain uses TRBV11-2 with TRBJ2-5; D may be TRBD1 (6 bases). This CDR3 contains 12 residues. Trimming took off 5 bases at V and 6 bases at J, with 10 bases between the two ends. Germline lookup yields CDR1 SGHAT and CDR2 FQNNGV. In DNA form, the CDR3 reads TGTGCCAGCAGCGCTCAGGGGCAGACCCAGTACTTC. Amino acid sequence: CASSAQGQTQYF.

The V gene is TRBV10-2, the J gene TRBJ1-4; tentatively, D is TRBD1 (5 bases). V dropped 6 bases and J dropped 6 bases, with 11 bases sitting between them. The CDR3 sequence is 13 residues long. Germline V gene sequence: CDR1 WSHSY, CDR2 SAAADI. CDR3 protein: CASRTVEYEKLFF. CDR3 DNA sequence: TGCGCCAGCAGGACAGTAGAATATGAAAAACTGTTTTTT.

The chain uses TRBV6-4 and TRBJ1-2; 7 nucleotides agree with TRBD1. V dropped 5 bases and J dropped 3; count of bases not matched to a gene: 9. The CDR3 covers 15 residues. Looked up from germline, CDR1 is MRHNA and CDR2 is SNTAGT. The CDR3: CASSPEATGHYGYTF. CDR3 coding DNA: TGTGCCAGCAGTCCTGAAGCGACAGGGCACTATGGCTACACCTTC.

The rearrangement uses TRBV6-1 and TRBJ1-6, with 8 bases identical to TRBD1. There are 17 residues in the CDR3. The trim removed 4 bases at V and 0 bases at J, leaving 5 bases unmatched. Germline V CDR1 and CDR2: MNHNS, SASEGT. CDR3 sequence: CASSAPRGPSYNSPLHF. The DNA for the CDR3 is TGTGCCAGCAGTGCCCCCAGGGGGCCCTCCTATAATTCACCCCTCCACTTT.